This T cell receptor (beta chain) was recovered during a study of cytomegalovirus exposure and HLA in healthy donors. Across the whole study: There were under 130 million unique TCR beta sequences, drawn from roughly 200 million T cells, in an earlier analysis. Study results and caveats: Analysis was carried out at a later point, and it linked a missense DCLRE1C variant to TCR beta V- and J-gene trimming. While the bulk of TCR sequences proved rare, some public TCRs turned up in many donors.

The PCR ran on 60 Vbeta and 13 Jbeta primers. TCRdb keeps only in-frame clones here, not all; method: immunoSEQ multiplex PCR. In the table there are roughly 110,000 clones, over 70% of which are singletons. Trimming removed 5 bases from V and 3 bases from J; junction bases left unmatched: 8. This CDR3 has 15 amino acids. CDR1 and CDR2 (germline): SEHNR, FQNEAQ (reference sequence). In regard to this clone: Its antigen is currently unknown.

The sequence was obtained from a young man in good health and CMV-seronegative. The gene calls are TRBV7-9 and TRBJ2-3; TRBD1 matches at 7 bases. Sequencing was carried out using PBMCs. This CDR3 is CASSHRRGPTDTQYF. In nucleotides, the CDR3 is TGTGCCAGCAGCCACAGAAGGGGGCCGACAGATACGCAGTATTTT.